Presented here are 25 T cell receptor beta chains from one specimen sequenced in a study of blood T cell repertoires in COVID-19. Measured with immunoSEQ multiplex PCR; TCRdb has only the in-frame clones, and not every one. This sample has around 150,000 clones, with roughly 80% found just once. Material for sequencing was peripheral blood. These receptors came from a man aged 55-75 years with acute or convalescent COVID-19.

J is TRBJ2-1 and V is TRBV3-1 (or the pseudogene TRBV3-2), with 9 bases identical to TRBD2. V shed 4 bases, J shed 6 bases, and the junction held 10 bases outside the gene matches. This CDR3 spans 16 amino acids. Germline V lookup: CDR1 LGHDT, CDR2 YNNKEL (reference sequence). CDR3 residues: CASSPSGLARSNEQFF. The CDR3 DNA reads as TGTGCCAGCAGCCCGTCCGGACTAGCGCGGAGCAATGAGCAGTTCTTC.

The J gene is TRBJ1-2, the V gene TRBV29-1; 10 positions agree with TRBD1. CDR3 length equals 13 residues. After removal of 4 bases from V and 6 bases from J, the junction contained 5 bases not matched to a gene. Germline V gene sequence: CDR1 SQVTM, CDR2 ANQGSEA. The CDR3 is CSVGRGQGDGYTF. The CDR3 DNA reads as TGCAGCGTTGGGAGAGGACAGGGGGATGGCTACACCTTC.

The J gene is TRBJ2-7, the V gene TRBV24-1; possibly TRBD1 for D (6 bases). Trimming removed 5 bases at V and 2 bases at J, with 9 bases between. The V gene's germline CDR1 is KGHDR and CDR2 SFDVKD. The CDR3 has 13 residues. This CDR3 reads CATSGDTTYEQYF. The CDR3, as DNA: TGTGCCACCAGTGGGGACACCACCTACGAGCAGTACTTC.

This clone showed up just once. This rearrangement joins TRBV2 to TRBJ2-3; 9 bases are a match to TRBD2. The CDR3 totals 16 residues. V lost 4 bases and J lost 4; bases outside the gene matches: 9. The V gene's germline CDR1 is SNHLY and CDR2 FYNNEI. The CDR3 protein is CASSVRAAGGADTQYF. For the CDR3, the DNA is TGTGCCAGCAGTGTACGGGCAGCGGGGGGTGCAGATACGCAGTATTTT.

This chain joins TRBV11-2 and TRBJ2-5; 11 nucleotides align to TRBD2. V lost 1 base and J lost 5; bases outside the gene matches: 3. Per the germline V gene, CDR1 is SGHAT and CDR2 is FQNNGV. The CDR3 totals 15 residues. The chain's CDR3 is CASSLGLAGMETQYF. Here the CDR3 DNA reads TGTGCCAGCAGCTTAGGACTAGCGGGGATGGAGACCCAGTACTTC.

The rearrangement uses TRBV28 and TRBJ2-7, with a weak D call TRBD2 (5 bases). V dropped 6 bases and J dropped 4 bases, with 7 bases sitting between them. The length of the CDR3 is 11 residues. Germline V lookup: CDR1 MDHEN, CDR2 SYDVKM. The CDR3 DNA follows: TGTGCCAGCAGCCTAGCTTACGAGCAGTACTTC. Protein product: CASSLAYEQYF.

The chain combines TRBV5-8 with TRBJ1-1; D is possibly TRBD1 (6 bases). From germline, CDR1 is SGHTS and CDR2 YDEGEE. The ends were cut back, 4 bases at V and 0 bases at J, with 10 bases in the middle. This CDR3 has 14 residues. The CDR3 DNA follows: TGTGCCAGCAGCCGGACAGCCTTGAACACTGAAGCTTTCTTT. Protein product: CASSRTALNTEAFF.

This clone came up a few times. V and J are TRBV12-3 or TRBV12-4 and TRBJ1-1; tentatively, D is TRBD1 (6 bases). Deletions cut 7 bases from V and 8 bases from J, with 14 bases between. The CDR3 contains 12 residues. CDR3 sequence reads: CASTWTATEAFF. For the CDR3, the DNA is TGTGCCAGCACTTGGACAGCCACCGAAGCTTTCTTT.

The J gene is TRBJ2-2, the V gene TRBV6-1, with D uncertain. The germline V gene encodes CDR1 MNHNS and CDR2 SASEGT. With 3 bases removed from V and 1 base from J, the gap between germline ends came to 9 bases. The CDR3 runs to 15 residues. This CDR3 is CASSDWRMNTGELFF. CDR3 bases: TGTGCCAGCAGTGATTGGCGGATGAACACCGGGGAGCTGTTTTTT.

The count of this clone is one. J is TRBJ2-2 and V is TRBV5-5; 8 bases align to TRBD1. J was trimmed by 8 bases and V by 0 bases; bases with no gene match: 12. The CDR3 spans 17 residues. CDR1 SGHKS and CDR2 YYEKEE come from the germline V gene (reference sequence). Here the CDR3 DNA reads TGTGCCAGCAGCTTGGCCCATGGTTGGACAGGGACGGGGGAGCTGTTTTTT. It translates to CASSLAHGWTGTGELFF.

This chain uses TRBV4-2 with TRBJ2-7; weak D call: TRBD2 (6 bases). The CDR3 is made up of 13 amino acids. V shed 4 bases and J shed 6 bases, with 13 bases lying between them. Germline CDR1 reads LGHNA; CDR2 reads YNFKEQ. CDR3 nucleotides: TGTGCCAGCAGCCGGGGGGAAGGGTCCGAGCAGTACTTC. The encoded protein is CASSRGEGSEQYF.

The chain recombines TRBV11-3 with TRBJ2-3; 8 nucleotides match TRBD1. Germline values: CDR1 SGHNT, CDR2 YENEEA. J lost 0 bases, V lost 1 base, and 6 bases had no gene match. There are 17 residues in the CDR3. The CDR3 nucleotides are TGTGCCAGCAGCTTAGCGGCCAGGGGGCGGAGCACAGATACGCAGTATTTT. This sequence encodes CASSLAARGRSTDTQYF.

In its sample, this clone was seen a few times. The rearrangement uses TRBV6-2 or TRBV6-3 and TRBJ1-1, with D unclear. Germline values: CDR1 MNHEY, CDR2 SVGEGT. The CDR3 has 12 amino acids. V was cut by 4 bases and J by 11 bases, with 14 bases left in between. CDR3 in amino acids: CASSLGPSGAFF. The CDR3 DNA reads TGTGCCAGCAGTTTGGGTCCGTCGGGTGCTTTCTTT.

The genes are TRBV7-3 and TRBJ2-1; TRBD2 agrees at 10 bases. Germline V gene sequence: CDR1 SGHTA, CDR2 FQGTGA. Trimming at V came to 5 bases and at J to 4 bases, leaving 8 bases not matched to a gene. The length of the CDR3 is 16 residues. The CDR3 region is CASSPGGAGGYNEQFF. CDR3 coding DNA: TGTGCCAGCAGCCCCGGGGGAGCGGGGGGGTACAATGAGCAGTTCTTC. The complete variable domain, with remaining parts taken from reference TRBV7-3 and TRBJ2-1, reads GAGVSQTPSNKVTEKGKYVELRCDPISGHTALYWYRQSLGQGPEFLIYFQGTGAADDSGLPNDRFFAVRPEGSVSTLKIQRTERGDSAVYLCASSPGGAGGYNEQFFGPGTRLTVL.

In the case of this clone: At the DNA level, this CDR3 is encoded by other sequences in the same sample as well. The chain is built from TRBV6-5 and TRBJ2-5; no reliable D call. CDR1 is MNHEY, CDR2 SVGAGI, per germline. V shed 4 bases and J shed 2 bases, with 2 bases lying between them. The CDR3 sequence is 11 residues long. This CDR3 reads CASSSQETQYF. The DNA for the CDR3 is TGTGCCAGCAGTTCGCAAGAGACCCAGTACTTC.

The rearrangement joins TRBV2 to TRBJ1-2, with 7 positions matching TRBD1. The CDR3 has 14 amino acids. Germline assignment: CDR1 SNHLY and CDR2 FYNNEI. The V and J ends lost 2 bases and 7 bases, in that order; junction bases with no gene match: 7. CDR3 in DNA: TGTGCCAGCAGTGAACTGGGACAGACTATTGGCTACACCTTC. This encodes CASSELGQTIGYTF.

This chain uses TRBV7-9 with TRBJ2-7; 9 nucleotides line up with TRBD1. The ends lost 6 bases at V and 6 bases at J; junction bases unmatched: 9. The CDR3 totals 14 residues. CDR1 is SEHNR, CDR2 FQNEAQ, per germline (reference sequence). The CDR3 spells CASSYSGTGSEQYF. CDR3 nucleotide sequence: TGTGCCAGCAGTTATTCCGGGACAGGGAGCGAGCAGTACTTC.

The V call is TRBV11-3, the J call TRBJ2-2; 11 nucleotides align to TRBD2. This CDR3 spans 14 amino acids. Trimming at V came to 9 bases and at J to 6 bases, leaving 6 bases not matched to a gene. The germline V gene encodes CDR1 SGHNT and CDR2 YENEEA. CDR3 sequence (DNA): TGTGCCAGTTCTAGCGGGGGGTCGGCCGGGGAGCTGTTTTTT. Encoded protein: CASSSGGSAGELFF.

V gene TRBV30 combines with J gene TRBJ1-6, with 10 bases lining up with TRBD1. The length of the CDR3 is 13 residues. Germline V gives CDR1 GTSNPN, CDR2 SVGIG (reference sequence). The junction had 3 bases not matched to a gene; V was cut back by 5 bases and J by 8 bases. The CDR3 nucleotides read TGTGCCTGGGGGACAGGGGAGCATTCACCCCTCCACTTT. Protein product: CAWGTGEHSPLHF.

This clone appeared a single time. The gene calls are TRBV11-2 and TRBJ1-1; 9 bases align to TRBD1. CDR3 length equals 14 residues. Trimming removed 5 bases from V and 11 bases from J; junction bases left unmatched: 12. Germline V lookup: CDR1 SGHAT, CDR2 FQNNGV. This CDR3 reads CASSDWTGARRAFF. In DNA, the CDR3 is TGTGCCAGCAGCGATTGGACAGGGGCAAGGCGGGCTTTCTTT.

In nucleotides, the CDR3 is TGTGCCATCCAAGGGGAAGGCTCACCCCTCCACTTT. Translation gives CAIQGEGSPLHF. This chain uses TRBV12-3 or TRBV12-4 with TRBJ1-6; D possibly corresponds to TRBD1 (5 bases). This CDR3 has 12 residues. Trimming took 10 bases from V and 10 from J, leaving 14 bases between them.

The CDR3 is CASRLGHHPTNEKLFF. In nucleotides, the CDR3 is TGTGCCAGCAGGCTGGGACATCACCCAACTAATGAAAAACTGTTTTTT. This chain connects TRBV11-2 to TRBJ1-4; the D gene is possibly TRBD1 (6 bases). Deletions cut 6 bases from V and 0 bases from J, with 14 bases between. The CDR3 has 16 residues. Germline-derived CDR1 and CDR2 are SGHAT and FQNNGV.

V gene TRBV5-6 combines with J gene TRBJ2-2; 11 nucleotides agree with TRBD2. This CDR3 has 16 amino acids. Germline assignment: CDR1 SGHDT and CDR2 YYEEEE. The J segment lost 2 bases and the V segment lost 4 bases, leaving 4 bases of the junction unmatched. The CDR3 DNA is TGTGCCAGCAGCGGTAGCGGGGGGGCAAACACCGGGGAGCTGTTTTTT. Its translation: CASSGSGGANTGELFF.

The CDR3 loop is CASSGMSSYNEQFF. The DNA for the CDR3 is TGTGCCAGCAGTGGAATGAGCTCCTACAATGAGCAGTTCTTC. The chain joins TRBV2 to TRBJ2-1; no firm D call. This CDR3 is built from 14 residues. The germline V gene encodes CDR1 SNHLY and CDR2 FYNNEI. Trimming cost V 4 bases and J 0 bases, with 7 bases left between them.

The V and J genes are TRBV6-6 and TRBJ1-3; 7 positions agree with TRBD1. Per germline, CDR1 MNHNY and CDR2 SVGAGI (reference sequence). V was clipped by 2 bases and J by 4 bases; unmatched bases: 5. The CDR3 loop spans 15 amino acids. CDR3 DNA: TGTGCCAGCAGTTACGTACAGGGGAGGGGAAACACCATATATTTT. Its translation: CASSYVQGRGNTIYF.